This T cell receptor beta chain originates from a study of OX40 agonist ivuxolimab in advanced cancers. With 2 bases clipped from V and 2 bases from J, the junction kept 3 bases outside the gene matches. The germline V gene encodes CDR1 MNHNY and CDR2 SVGAGI (reference sequence). The CDR3 runs 14 residues. The assay was immunoSEQ multiplex PCR, and TCRdb's table has in-frame clones only and misses some. The sample comprises 130,000 or so clones, roughly 91% of which are singletons, and under 1.3% rests with the top ten. The sequence derives from an adult with an advanced solid tumor such as melanoma, head and neck, liver or kidney cancer. The sample here was CD4+ or CD8+ T cells sorted from blood, taken in a trial of the OX40 agonist ivuxolimab. The rearrangement links TRBV6-6 to TRBJ2-7; 7 bases agree with TRBD1. The CDR3 loop is CASSYGQGAYEQYF. The CDR3 coding sequence is TGTGCCAGCAGTTACGGCCAGGGGGCCTACGAGCAGTACTTC.